This T cell receptor (beta chain) stems from a study of T cells after yellow fever vaccination. V was pared by 7 bases and J by 0 bases, with 12 bases between. The CDR3 has 14 residues. A single record per CDR3 protein comes from TCRdb applying MiXCR to the 5' RACE reads. The data hold 60,000 or so distinct CDR3 sequences, with approximately 7.7% observed a single time. This clonotype was seen at least ten times. Material: CD8+ T cells sorted from PBMCs, obtained on the day of the first yellow fever vaccination. The receptor was derived from a man aged 18 to 29 who received the YFV17D yellow fever vaccine. The chain joins TRBV12-3 or TRBV12-4 to TRBJ2-5; D is unresolved. The CDR3 DNA sequence: TGTGCCAGCACCCGCCTCGGGTACCAAGAGACCCAGTACTTC. Translated: CASTRLGYQETQYF.